The source of this TCR beta chain is a study of blood T cell repertoires in COVID-19. Participant reports of clinical history set cohort assignment. Libraries were prepared by immunoSEQ multiplex PCR; TCRdb keeps only in-frame clonotypes and omits some of them. Of hundreds of thousands of clones in the sample, almost 90% are singletons; the top ten hold less than 2%. The V gene's germline CDR1 is LGHDT and CDR2 YNNKEL (reference sequence). Trimming stripped 4 bases from V and 3 bases from J, with 7 bases between. CDR3 length equals 13 residues. V is TRBV3-1 (or the pseudogene TRBV3-2) and J is TRBJ1-5, with unresolved D. Sequenced: PBMCs or T cells enriched from blood (not recorded which). The sequence came from a woman in her late teens or twenties with acute COVID-19. In nucleotides, the CDR3 is TGTGCCAGCAGCCTACAGTACAATCAGCCCCAGCATTTT. The encoded protein is CASSLQYNQPQHF.